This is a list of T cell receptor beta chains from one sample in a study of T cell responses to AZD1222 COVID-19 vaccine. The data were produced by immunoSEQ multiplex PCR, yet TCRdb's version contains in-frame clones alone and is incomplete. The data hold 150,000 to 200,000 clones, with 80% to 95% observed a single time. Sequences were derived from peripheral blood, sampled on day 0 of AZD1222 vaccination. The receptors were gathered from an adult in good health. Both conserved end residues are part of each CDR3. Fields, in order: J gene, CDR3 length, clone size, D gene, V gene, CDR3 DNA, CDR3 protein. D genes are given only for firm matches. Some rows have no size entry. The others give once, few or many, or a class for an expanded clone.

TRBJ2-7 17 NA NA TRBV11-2 TGTGCCAGCAGCTTAGGTAGGTCTTGGCTAGTGATCGACGAGCAGTACTTC CASSLGRSWLVIDEQYF
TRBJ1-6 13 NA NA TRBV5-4 TGTGCCAGCAGCTTGAGTAAAAATTCACCCCTCCACTTT CASSLSKNSPLHF
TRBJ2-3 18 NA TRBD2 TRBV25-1 TGTGCCAGCAGTGGGGGACTAGCGGGAGGGCCCTTGGGAGATACGCAGTATTTT CASSGGLAGGPLGDTQYF
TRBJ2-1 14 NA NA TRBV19 TGTGCCAGTATAAACACCGGCTCCTACAATGAGCAGTTCTTC CASINTGSYNEQFF
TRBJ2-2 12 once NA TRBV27 TGTGCCAGCAGTCGGACGCCCGGGGAGCTGTTTTTT CASSRTPGELFF
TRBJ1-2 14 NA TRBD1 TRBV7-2 TGTGCCAGCAGCCCGGGACAGGGAAACTATGGCTACACCTTC CASSPGQGNYGYTF
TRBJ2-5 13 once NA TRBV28 TGTGCCAGCAGTCCAGGGGTTCAAGAGACCCAGTACTTC CASSPGVQETQYF
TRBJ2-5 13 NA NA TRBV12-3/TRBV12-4 TGTGCCACCGCAGCCGGGGACCAAGAGACCCAGTACTTC CATAAGDQETQYF
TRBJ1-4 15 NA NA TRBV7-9 TGTGCCAGCAGCTTAGGAGGGTTAAGAGATGAAAAACTGTTTTTT CASSLGGLRDEKLFF
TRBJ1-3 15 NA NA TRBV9 TGTGCCAGCAGCGACGGAGGGTCTACTGGAAACACCATATATTTT CASSDGGSTGNTIYF
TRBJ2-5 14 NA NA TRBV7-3 TGTGCCAGCAGCTCCACGTCCGCCCAAGAGACCCAGTACTTC CASSSTSAQETQYF
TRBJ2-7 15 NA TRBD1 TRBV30 TGTGCCTGGAGTACTCGACAGGGGGCTTCCTACGAGCAGTACTTC CAWSTRQGASYEQYF
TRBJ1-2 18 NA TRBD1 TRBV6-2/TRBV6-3 TGTGCCAGCAGCCAACACCCGACAGGGGGCGGACGTAACTATGGCTACACCTTC CASSQHPTGGGRNYGYTF
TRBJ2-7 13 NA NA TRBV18 TGTGCCAGCTCACCGTTTAATCGGGACGAGCAGTACTTC CASSPFNRDEQYF
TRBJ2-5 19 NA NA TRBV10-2 TGCGCCAGCGGATCAGGAGCGGACAGTAGGGGGGTACGTGAAGAGACCCAGTACTTC CASGSGADSRGVREETQYF
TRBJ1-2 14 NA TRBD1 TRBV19 TGTGCCAGTAGTTTCACGACAGGGGAGTATGGCTACACCTTC CASSFTTGEYGYTF
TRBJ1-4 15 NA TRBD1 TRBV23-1 TGCGCCAGCAGTCAACGACAGGGGTGTGGAGAAAAACTGTTTTTT CASSQRQGCGEKLFF
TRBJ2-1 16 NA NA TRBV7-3 TGTGCCAGCAGCTTAAGTGGAGGGAGGACCTACAATGAGCAGTTCTTC CASSLSGGRTYNEQFF
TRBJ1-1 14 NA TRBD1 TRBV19 TGTGCCAGTAGTCGGACAGGGGCGGGAGCTGAAGCTTTCTTT CASSRTGAGAEAFF
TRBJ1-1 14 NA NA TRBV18 TGTGCCAGCTCACCACCGCCGGTTGTCACTGAAGCTTTCTTT CASSPPPVVTEAFF
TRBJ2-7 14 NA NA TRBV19 TGTGCCAGTAGTATAGGGTCCCTCTACTACGAGCAGTACTTC CASSIGSLYYEQYF
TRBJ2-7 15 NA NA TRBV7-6 TGTGCCAGCAGCTCGGGACATGGAACTTTCTACGAGCAGTACTTC CASSSGHGTFYEQYF
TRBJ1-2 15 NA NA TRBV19 TGTGCCAGTAGTATATCTGGGTACCCAGTTGGCGGCTACACCTTC CASSISGYPVGGYTF
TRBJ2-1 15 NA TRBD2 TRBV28 TGTGCCAGCAGTTTACGGACTAGCGGGATCAATGAGCAGTTCTTC CASSLRTSGINEQFF
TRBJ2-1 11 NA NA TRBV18 TGTGCCAGCTCACCAGTCAATGAGCAGTTCTTC CASSPVNEQFF
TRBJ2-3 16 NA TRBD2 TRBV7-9 TGTGCCACCCGGACTCCCCTAGCGGGAGGGCGGGATACGCAGTATTTT CATRTPLAGGRDTQYF
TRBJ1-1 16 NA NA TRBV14 TGTGCCAGCAGCCAAGAACCCGCCGGGGGGAACACTGAAGCTTTCTTT CASSQEPAGGNTEAFF
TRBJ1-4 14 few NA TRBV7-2 TGTGCCAGCAGCGAGGGGAGGGTTAATGAAAAACTGTTTTTT CASSEGRVNEKLFF
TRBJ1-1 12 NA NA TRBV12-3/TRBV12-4 TGTGCCAGCAGTTTAGCGGTTACTGGAGCTTTCTTT CASSLAVTGAFF
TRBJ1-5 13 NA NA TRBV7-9 TGTGCCAGCAGTGGGTTAATGACAGGGCCCCAGCATTTT CASSGLMTGPQHF
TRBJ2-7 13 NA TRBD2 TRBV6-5 TGTGCCAGCAGCTCTAGCGGGAGTTACGAGCAGTACTTC CASSSSGSYEQYF
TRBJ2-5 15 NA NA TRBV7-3 TGTGCCAGCAGCCGAACACCGGGGGACCAAGAGACCCAGTACTTC CASSRTPGDQETQYF
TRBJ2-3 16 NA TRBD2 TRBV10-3 TGTGCCATCAGTGCCCGGACTAGCGGGAAGGCAGATACGCAGTATTTT CAISARTSGKADTQYF
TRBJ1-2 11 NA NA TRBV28 TGTGCCAGCAGTTCCCAGGACGCCTACACCTTC CASSSQDAYTF
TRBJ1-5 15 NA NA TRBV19 TGTGCCAGTAGTATAGAGGGGTTGGGGAATCAGCCCCAGCATTTT CASSIEGLGNQPQHF
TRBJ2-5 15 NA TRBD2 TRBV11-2 TGTGCCAGCAGCTCCGGACTAGCGGGGAAAGAGACCCAGTACTTC CASSSGLAGKETQYF
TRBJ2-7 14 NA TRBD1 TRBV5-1 TGCGCCAGCAGCTCGGGACAGGGAGTCGACGAGCAGTACTTC CASSSGQGVDEQYF
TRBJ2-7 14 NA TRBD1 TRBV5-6 TGTGCCAGCAGCCAGGACAGGGAGTTCTACGAGCAGTACTTC CASSQDREFYEQYF
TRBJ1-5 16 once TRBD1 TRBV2 TGTGCCAGCAGTAGCCACGGGACAGGGGGCAATCAGCCCCAGCATTTT CASSSHGTGGNQPQHF
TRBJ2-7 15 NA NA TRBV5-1 TGCGCCAGCAGCTTGGAGGCTACAGGGACGGGCGAGCAGTACTTC CASSLEATGTGEQYF
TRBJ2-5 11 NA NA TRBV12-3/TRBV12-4 TGTGCCAGCAGTTTCTTTGAGACCCAGTACTTC CASSFFETQYF
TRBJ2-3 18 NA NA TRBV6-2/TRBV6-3 TGTGCCAGCAGTTACTCGATAGCTCTAGCAGGGGTCTTGAATACGCAGTATTTT CASSYSIALAGVLNTQYF
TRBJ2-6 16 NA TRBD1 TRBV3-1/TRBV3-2 TGTGCCAGCAGGTGGACAGGGGGCGCTGGGGCCAACGTCCTGACTTTC CASRWTGGAGANVLTF
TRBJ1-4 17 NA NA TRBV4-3 TGCGCCAGCAGCCAAGATGCTCCCGGGGCGCGGAGTGAAAAACTGTTTTTT CASSQDAPGARSEKLFF
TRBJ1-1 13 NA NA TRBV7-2 TGTGCCAGCAGCTATCTAATGAACACTGAAGCTTTCTTT CASSYLMNTEAFF
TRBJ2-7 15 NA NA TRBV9 TGTGCCAGCAGCGTAAAATCGGGTGCCCTCGACGAGCAGTACTTC CASSVKSGALDEQYF
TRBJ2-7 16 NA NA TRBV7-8 TGTGCCAGCAGCTTAGTGCCCGAAGCGCTTCTGGGAGAGCAGTACTTC CASSLVPEALLGEQYF
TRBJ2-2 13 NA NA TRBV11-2 TGTGCCAGCAGCTCGATCCTCACCGGGGAGCTGTTTTTT CASSSILTGELFF
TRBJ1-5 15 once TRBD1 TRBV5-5 TGTGCCAGCAGCTTGTCCAGGGGGCGGGATCAGCCCCAGCATTTT CASSLSRGRDQPQHF
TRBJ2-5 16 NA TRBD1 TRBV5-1 TGCGCCAGCAGCGTAGCCGGGACAGGGGGTAGGGAGACCCAGTACTTC CASSVAGTGGRETQYF
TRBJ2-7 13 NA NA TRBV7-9 TGTGCCAGCAGCTTAGGACAGTTATACGAGCAGTACTTC CASSLGQLYEQYF
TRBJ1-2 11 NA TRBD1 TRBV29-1 TGCAGCGTCCAGGGGGCTGATGGCTACACCTTC CSVQGADGYTF
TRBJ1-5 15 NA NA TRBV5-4 TGTGCCAGCAGTATTCAGGGGCTTAGCAATCAGCCCCAGCATTTT CASSIQGLSNQPQHF
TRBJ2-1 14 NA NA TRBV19 TGTGCCAGTAGTTTCGGGGGCTCCTACAATGAGCAGTTCTTC CASSFGGSYNEQFF
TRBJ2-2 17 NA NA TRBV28 TGTGCCAGCAGTTCCCCCCTAGGCCGGGAGAACACCGGGGAGCTGTTTTTT CASSSPLGRENTGELFF
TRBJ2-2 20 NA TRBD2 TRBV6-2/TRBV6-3 TGTGCCAGCAGTTACTCGTTCGGGGCTAGCGGGAGACTGAACACCGGGGAGCTGTTTTTT CASSYSFGASGRLNTGELFF
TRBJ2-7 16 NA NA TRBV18 TGTGCCAGCTCACCCGGCGTACAGGCCAATCCCTACGAGCAGTACTTC CASSPGVQANPYEQYF
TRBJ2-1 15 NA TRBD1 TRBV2 TGTGCCAGCAGATTGACAGGGGGCGCCTACAATGAGCAGTTCTTC CASRLTGGAYNEQFF
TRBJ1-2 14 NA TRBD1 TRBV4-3 TGCGCCAGCAGCCAAGATACAGGGGTGGGGGGCTACACCTTC CASSQDTGVGGYTF